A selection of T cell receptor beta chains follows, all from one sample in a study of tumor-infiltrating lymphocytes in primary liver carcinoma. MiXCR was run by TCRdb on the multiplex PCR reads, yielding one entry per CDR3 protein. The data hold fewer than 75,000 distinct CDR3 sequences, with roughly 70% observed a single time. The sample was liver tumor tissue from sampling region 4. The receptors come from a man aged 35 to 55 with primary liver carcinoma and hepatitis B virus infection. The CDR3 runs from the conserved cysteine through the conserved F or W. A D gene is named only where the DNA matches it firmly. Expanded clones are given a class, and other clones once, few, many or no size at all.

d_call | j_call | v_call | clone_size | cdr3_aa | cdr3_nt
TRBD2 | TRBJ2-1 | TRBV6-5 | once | CAGSPGTSMGEQFF | TGTGCCGGCAGTCCCGGGACTAGCATGGGTGAGCAGTTCTTC
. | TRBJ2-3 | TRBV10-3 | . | CSINGWSLRDF | TGTTCCATCAATGGATGGTCGCTCAGGGATTTT
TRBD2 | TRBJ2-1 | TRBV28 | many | CTSFPRLAGVGEQFF | TGTACCAGCTTCCCTCGACTAGCGGGTGTTGGTGAGCAGTTCTTC
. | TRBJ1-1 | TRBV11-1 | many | CASSLSRGIAEAFF | TGTGCCAGCAGCTTAAGTCGGGGGATAGCTGAAGCCTTCTTT
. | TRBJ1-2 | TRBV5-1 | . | CASSLRGSDYGHTF | TGCGCCAGCAGCCTGAGGGGGAGCGACTATGGCCACACCTTT
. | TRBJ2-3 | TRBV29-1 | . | CSLELTTDTQYF | TGCAGCCTCGAATTGACTACAGATACGCAGTATTTT
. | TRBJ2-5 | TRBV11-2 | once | CASSLVPGQETQCF | TGTGCCAGTAGCTTAGTGCCAGGCCAAGAGACCCAGTGCTTC
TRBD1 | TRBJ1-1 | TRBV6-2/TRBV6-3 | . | CASSSTGSAFF | TGTGCCAGCAGTTCGACAGGGTCTGCTTTCTTT
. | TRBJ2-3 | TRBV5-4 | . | CTSSSKDSTDTQYF | TGTACCAGCAGCTCTAAGGACAGCACAGATACGCAGTATTTT
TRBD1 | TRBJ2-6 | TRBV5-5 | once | CASSLWTGLAGVNVLTF | TGCGCCAGCAGCTTATGGACAGGGCTTGCTGGGGTCAACGTCCTGACTTTC
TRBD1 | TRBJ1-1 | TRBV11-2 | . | CGSSLAYRGTGTEALF | TGTGGCAGCAGTTTAGCCTACAGGGGGACGGGAACTGAAGCTCTCTTT